These 10 T cell receptor beta chains were all obtained from the same sample, sequenced in a study of cytomegalovirus exposure and HLA in healthy donors. 13 Jbeta primers and 60 Vbeta primers were used for the PCR. Produced via immunoSEQ multiplex PCR; TCRdb's table is partial and in-frame only. In the table there are more than 150,000 clones, 84% of which are singletons. The material sequenced was PBMCs. The receptors were gathered from a boy younger than 10 in good health and CMV-seronegative.

This chain joins TRBV5-1 and TRBJ2-5; 14 bases fit TRBD2. The length of the CDR3 is 17 residues. Germline trimming cut 6 bases from V and 5 bases from J; bases unmatched to any gene: 12. Germline CDR1 SGHRS, CDR2 YFSETQ. This CDR3 reads CASNPLGLAGEVETQYF. The CDR3 region has the DNA TGCGCCAGCAACCCACTGGGACTAGCGGGAGAGGTTGAGACCCAGTACTTC.

J is TRBJ2-2 and V is TRBV19, with D unclear. CDR3 length equals 16 residues. Germline assignment: CDR1 LNHDA and CDR2 SQIVND (reference sequence). V lost 5 bases and J 4 bases, leaving 17 bases between the germline ends. The CDR3 nucleotides are TGTGCCAGTAGTGTCTCCCTCCCACAGACCACCGGGGAGCTGTTTTTT. Its protein product is CASSVSLPQTTGELFF.

J is TRBJ2-3 and V is TRBV29-1; 9 nucleotides agree with TRBD1. The J segment lost 2 bases and the V segment lost 7 bases, leaving 7 bases of the junction unmatched. This CDR3 spans 14 amino acids. The germline CDR1 and CDR2 sequences are SQVTM and ANQGSEA. The CDR3 loop is CSADRDRATDTQYF. For the CDR3, the DNA is TGCAGCGCTGACCGGGACAGGGCCACAGATACGCAGTATTTT.

A note on this clone: Other DNA sequences in this sample translate to the same CDR3. The chain couples TRBV20-1 to TRBJ2-7, with D unresolved. Trimming cost V 2 bases and J 2 bases, with 4 bases left between them. Germline V gene data show CDR1 as DFQATT and CDR2 as SNEGSKA (reference sequence). The CDR3 runs 11 residues. The CDR3: CSARSTYEQYF. CDR3 bases: TGCAGTGCTAGATCCACCTACGAGCAGTACTTC.

CDR3 region: CATRQALEAFF. CDR3 DNA sequence: TGTGCCACCCGACAGGCACTCGAAGCTTTCTTT. V gene TRBV6-1 combines with J gene TRBJ1-1, with a possible D match to TRBD1 (6 bases). The CDR3 runs 11 residues. Germline loops: CDR1 MNHNS, CDR2 SASEGT. V lost 10 bases and J 8 bases, leaving 14 bases between the germline ends.

V gene TRBV7-9 combines with J gene TRBJ1-5; 9 positions agree with TRBD1. This CDR3 is 15 amino acids long. CDR1 is SEHNR, CDR2 FQNEAQ, per germline (reference sequence). The V segment lost 6 bases and the J segment 2 bases; nucleotides outside the gene matches: 5. CDR3 sequence (DNA): TGTGCCAGCAGTTCGGGACAGGGTGGCAATCAGCCCCAGCATTTT. Translated, it gives CASSSGQGGNQPQHF.

This clone has a handful of counts. The chain is built from TRBV7-8 and TRBJ1-1; TRBD1 is a possible D gene (6 bases). The CDR3 spans 15 residues. Germline V CDR1 and CDR2: SGHVS, FQNEAQ. V shed 5 bases and J shed 3 bases, with 16 bases lying between them. The CDR3 loop reads CASSPHREGDTEAFF. In nucleotides, the CDR3 is TGTGCCAGCAGCCCGCACAGGGAAGGAGACACTGAAGCTTTCTTT.

The chain is built from TRBV29-1 and TRBJ2-1; TRBD2 matches 12 bases. This CDR3 has 14 amino acids. Germline V lookup: CDR1 SQVTM, CDR2 ANQGSEA. J lost 9 bases, V lost 2 bases, and 5 bases had no gene match. The CDR3 nucleotides read TGCAGCGTTGAATCTAGCGGGAGGGCCAGTGAGCAGTTCTTC. As protein: CSVESSGRASEQFF.

This chain connects TRBV2 to TRBJ2-1; TRBD2 aligns across 10 bases. CDR3 length: 14 amino acids. V lost 2 bases to trimming and J lost 6 bases; unmatched junction nucleotides: 1. Germline-derived CDR1 and CDR2 are SNHLY and FYNNEI. This CDR3 reads CASSEWTSGNEQFF. Here the CDR3 DNA reads TGTGCCAGCAGTGAATGGACTAGCGGCAATGAGCAGTTCTTC.

This rearrangement joins TRBV19 to TRBJ2-5, with D possibly being TRBD2 (6 bases). Germline lookup yields CDR1 LNHDA and CDR2 SQIVND (reference sequence). This CDR3 is 12 amino acids long. Trimming cost V 5 bases and J 5 bases, with 9 bases left between them. The CDR3 here is CASSVGGETQYF. The CDR3 nucleotides read TGTGCCAGTAGTGTTGGAGGGGAGACCCAGTACTTC. Drawing the rest from reference TRBV19 and TRBJ2-5, the complete variable domain is DGGITQSPKYLFRKEGQNVTLSCEQNLNHDAMYWYRQDPGQGLRLIYYSQIVNDFQKGDIAEGYSVSREKKESFPLTVTSAQKNPTAFYLCASSVGGETQYFGPGTRLLVL.